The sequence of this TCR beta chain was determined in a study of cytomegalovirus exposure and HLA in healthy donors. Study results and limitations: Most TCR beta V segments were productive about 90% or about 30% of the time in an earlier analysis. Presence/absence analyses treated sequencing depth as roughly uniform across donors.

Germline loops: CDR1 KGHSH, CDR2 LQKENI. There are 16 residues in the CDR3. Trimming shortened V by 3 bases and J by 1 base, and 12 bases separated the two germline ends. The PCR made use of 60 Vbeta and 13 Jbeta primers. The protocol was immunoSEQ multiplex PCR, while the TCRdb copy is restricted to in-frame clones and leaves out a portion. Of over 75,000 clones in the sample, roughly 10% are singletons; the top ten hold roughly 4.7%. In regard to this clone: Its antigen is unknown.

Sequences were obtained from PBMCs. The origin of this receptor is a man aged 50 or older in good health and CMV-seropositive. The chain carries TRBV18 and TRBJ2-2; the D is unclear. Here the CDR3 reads CASSPYRVENTGELFF. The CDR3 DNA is TGTGCCAGCTCACCTTATCGGGTGGAGAACACCGGGGAGCTGTTTTTT.